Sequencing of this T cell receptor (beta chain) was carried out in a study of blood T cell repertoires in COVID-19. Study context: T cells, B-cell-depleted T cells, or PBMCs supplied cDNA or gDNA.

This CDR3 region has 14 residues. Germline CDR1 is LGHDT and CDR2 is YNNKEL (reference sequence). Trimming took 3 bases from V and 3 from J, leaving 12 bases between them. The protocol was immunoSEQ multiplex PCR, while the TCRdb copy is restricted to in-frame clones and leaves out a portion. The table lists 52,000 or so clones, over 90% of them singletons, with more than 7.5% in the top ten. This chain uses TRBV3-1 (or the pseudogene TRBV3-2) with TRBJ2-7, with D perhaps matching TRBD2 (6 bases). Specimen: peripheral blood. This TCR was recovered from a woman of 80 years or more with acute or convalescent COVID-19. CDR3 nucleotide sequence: TGTGCCAGCAGCCATAACTTGGGAGGCTACGAGCAGTACTTC. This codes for CASSHNLGGYEQYF.